These 20 T cell receptor beta chains came from one sample sequenced in a study of blood T cell repertoires in COVID-19. Here immunoSEQ multiplex PCR was the method, and the copy in TCRdb shows in-frame clones only, minus some. Among 200,000 to 250,000 clones listed, approximately 77% were seen once. Sample: peripheral blood. These receptors all stem from a woman of 80 years or more with acute or convalescent COVID-19.

The genes are TRBV20-1 and TRBJ2-3; D is possibly TRBD2 (6 bases). The CDR3 loop spans 14 amino acids. Germline assignment: CDR1 DFQATT and CDR2 SNEGSKA (reference sequence). Deletions cut 3 bases from V and 2 bases from J, with 12 bases between. Here the CDR3 reads CSASVSGDTDTQYF. The CDR3 nucleotides are TGCAGTGCTAGTGTATCGGGGGACACAGATACGCAGTATTTT.

V is TRBV6-5 and J is TRBJ1-1; a weak D match, TRBD1 (6 bases). Trimming removed 4 bases at V and 0 bases at J, with 12 bases between. CDR3 length: 15 amino acids. The germline V gene encodes CDR1 MNHEY and CDR2 SVGAGI. CDR3 DNA: TGTGCCAGCAGTTTACGTGGACAGTTGAACACTGAAGCTTTCTTT. It yields the protein CASSLRGQLNTEAFF.

This chain links TRBV7-9 with TRBJ1-4; D not resolved. Deletions cut 4 bases from V and 4 bases from J, with 13 bases between. The V gene's germline CDR1 is SEHNR and CDR2 FQNEAQ (reference sequence). The CDR3 sequence is 15 residues long. The CDR3, as DNA: TGTGCCAGCAGCTACCCCGGGAGTCGTAATGAAAAACTGTTTTTT. Its translation is CASSYPGSRNEKLFF.

The V gene is TRBV3-1 (or the pseudogene TRBV3-2), the J gene TRBJ2-5; the match to TRBD2 covers 7 bases. V was pared by 2 bases and J by 4 bases, with 4 bases of the junction left unmatched. The CDR3 consists of 14 residues. Looked up from germline, CDR1 is LGHDT and CDR2 is YNNKEL (reference sequence). The CDR3 spells CASSQPSGGETQYF. The DNA for the CDR3 is TGTGCCAGCAGCCAACCGTCGGGGGGAGAGACCCAGTACTTC.

This chain connects TRBV27 to TRBJ1-4; D gene unclear. V lost 5 bases and J 0 bases, leaving 7 bases between the germline ends. The CDR3 runs to 14 residues. Germline assignment: CDR1 MNHEY and CDR2 SMNVEV (reference sequence). The CDR3 DNA reads as TGTGCCAGCAGTCACGGGACAACTAATGAAAAACTGTTTTTT. This sequence encodes CASSHGTTNEKLFF.

This rearrangement joins TRBV11-2 to TRBJ2-2, with TRBD2 as a possible D gene (5 bases). V lost 5 bases, J lost 6 bases, and 13 bases lay in between. CDR3 length equals 14 residues. Germline assignment: CDR1 SGHAT and CDR2 FQNNGV. CDR3 protein: CASSPTSSSGELFF. The CDR3 nucleotides read TGTGCCAGCAGCCCAACTAGTTCTTCCGGGGAGCTGTTTTTT.

The rearrangement uses TRBV30 and TRBJ1-2, with 8 bases matching TRBD1. Trimming removed 2 bases from V and 8 bases from J; junction bases left unmatched: 16. The germline V gene encodes CDR1 GTSNPN and CDR2 SVGIG (reference sequence). The CDR3 consists of 16 residues. As DNA, the CDR3 is TGTGCCTGGAGTAAGTGGCGACAGGGGAACTCCCGAGGCTACACCTTC. Its translation is CAWSKWRQGNSRGYTF.

The chain is built from TRBV4-2 and TRBJ1-5; D remains ambiguous. Deletions cut 1 base from V and 3 bases from J, with 16 bases between. The CDR3 covers 17 residues. Looked up from germline, CDR1 is LGHNA and CDR2 is YNFKEQ. In DNA form, the CDR3 reads TGTGCCAGCAGCCAAGGTCTCCGGCAGGCTACCAATCAGCCCCAGCATTTT. Translated, it gives CASSQGLRQATNQPQHF.

The V call is TRBV15, the J call TRBJ2-5, with D unresolved. Germline values: CDR1 LNHNV, CDR2 YYDKDF (reference sequence). CDR3 length equals 14 residues. Trimming shortened V by 0 bases and J by 3 bases, and 8 bases separated the two germline ends. CDR3 region: CATSRDWSEETQYF. DNA for the CDR3: TGTGCCACCAGCAGAGATTGGTCAGAAGAGACCCAGTACTTC.

The chain carries TRBV7-2 and TRBJ1-5; D is perhaps TRBD1 (6 bases). From germline, CDR1 is SGHTA and CDR2 FQGNSA. The CDR3 runs to 13 residues. Trimming stripped 2 bases from V and 6 bases from J, with 8 bases between. CDR3 sequence: CASSLLGGQPQHF. Written as DNA, the CDR3 is TGTGCCAGCAGCTTATTAGGGGGTCAGCCCCAGCATTTT.

Of note for this clone: The sample holds other DNA sequences that translate to the same CDR3. The genes are TRBV12-3 or TRBV12-4 and TRBJ1-3; no reliable D call. This CDR3 contains 13 residues. The ends were cut back, 5 bases at V and 0 bases at J, with 5 bases in the middle. CDR3 bases: TGTGCCAGCAGTCGGAGCTCTGGAAACACCATATATTTT. It is translated as CASSRSSGNTIYF.

The chain uses TRBV27 and TRBJ1-1, with D maybe TRBD1 (6 bases). CDR1 is MNHEY and CDR2 is SMNVEV in the germline V gene (reference sequence). This CDR3 is built from 15 residues. The V and J ends lost 2 bases and 1 base respectively, with 11 bases between them. CDR3 region: CASSLTPGANTEAFF. The CDR3 DNA reads as TGTGCCAGCAGTTTAACTCCAGGGGCGAACACTGAAGCTTTCTTT.

The chain couples TRBV5-1 to TRBJ1-1; D is ambiguous. Germline V gene lookup returns CDR1 SGHRS and CDR2 YFSETQ. This CDR3 region has 14 residues. The V gene lost 0 bases and the J gene lost 0 bases, with 6 bases spanning the gap. Here the CDR3 reads CASSLDTLNTEAFF. The CDR3, as DNA: TGCGCCAGCAGCTTGGACACCTTGAACACTGAAGCTTTCTTT.

The rearrangement joins TRBV5-1 to TRBJ1-4; 7 bases are a match to TRBD1. The V segment lost 5 bases and the J segment 2 bases; nucleotides outside the gene matches: 9. The CDR3 loop spans 16 amino acids. Germline lookup yields CDR1 SGHRS and CDR2 YFSETQ. CDR3 amino acids: CASSHNIQGTNEKLFF. Written as DNA, the CDR3 is TGCGCCAGCAGTCACAATATACAGGGGACTAATGAAAAACTGTTTTTT.

The V call is TRBV3-1 (or the pseudogene TRBV3-2), the J call TRBJ1-1; 7 bases are a match to TRBD1. CDR3 size: 13 residues. V dropped 3 bases and J dropped 4; count of bases not matched to a gene: 2. Germline V lookup: CDR1 LGHDT, CDR2 YNNKEL (reference sequence). The CDR3 region is CASSQTGSTEAFF. In DNA, the CDR3 is TGTGCCAGCAGCCAGACAGGGAGCACTGAAGCTTTCTTT.

CDR3 loop: CASSQDPTGSNEKLFF. The CDR3 DNA is TGTGCCAGCAGCCAAGACCCGACAGGGTCTAATGAAAAACTGTTTTTT. The gene calls are TRBV4-2 and TRBJ1-4, with 7 bases aligning to TRBD1. Unmatched junction bases numbered 4, after V lost 0 bases and J lost 3 bases. Germline values: CDR1 LGHNA, CDR2 YNFKEQ. The CDR3 is 16 amino acids.

The chain recombines TRBV9 with TRBJ1-1; TRBD1 is a possible D gene (5 bases). The CDR3 has 12 amino acids. Germline lookup yields CDR1 SGDLS and CDR2 YYNGEE. V was pared by 0 bases and J by 11 bases, with 11 bases between. CDR3 residues: CASSVAAGRAFF. The CDR3 coding sequence is TGTGCCAGCAGCGTAGCAGCGGGACGCGCTTTCTTT.

This clone has a single count. The chain carries TRBV9 and TRBJ1-3; D perhaps matches TRBD1 (6 bases). This CDR3 is built from 15 residues. Germline V gene data show CDR1 as SGDLS and CDR2 as YYNGEE. The ends were cut back, 2 bases at V and 7 bases at J, with 16 bases in the middle. The CDR3 reads CASSVTGTEWNTIYF. CDR3 nucleotide sequence: TGTGCCAGCAGCGTTACAGGGACGGAATGGAACACCATATATTTT.

This sequence joins TRBV5-6 and TRBJ2-5, with 7 bases fitting TRBD1. The J segment lost 2 bases and the V segment lost 5 bases, leaving 3 bases of the junction unmatched. Germline assignment: CDR1 SGHDT and CDR2 YYEEEE. The length of the CDR3 is 13 residues. The CDR3 sequence is CASSRDSQETQYF. CDR3 DNA sequence: TGTGCCAGCAGTCGGGACAGTCAAGAGACCCAGTACTTC.

This clone occurred once. The CDR3 reads CASSEMDRVEAFF. DNA of the CDR3: TGTGCCAGCAGTGAGATGGACAGGGTAGAGGCTTTCTTT. The V and J genes are TRBV6-1 and TRBJ1-1, with 8 bases that match TRBD1. V was clipped by 3 bases and J by 11 bases; unmatched bases: 8. CDR1 and CDR2 (germline): MNHNS, SASEGT. This CDR3 is 13 amino acids long.